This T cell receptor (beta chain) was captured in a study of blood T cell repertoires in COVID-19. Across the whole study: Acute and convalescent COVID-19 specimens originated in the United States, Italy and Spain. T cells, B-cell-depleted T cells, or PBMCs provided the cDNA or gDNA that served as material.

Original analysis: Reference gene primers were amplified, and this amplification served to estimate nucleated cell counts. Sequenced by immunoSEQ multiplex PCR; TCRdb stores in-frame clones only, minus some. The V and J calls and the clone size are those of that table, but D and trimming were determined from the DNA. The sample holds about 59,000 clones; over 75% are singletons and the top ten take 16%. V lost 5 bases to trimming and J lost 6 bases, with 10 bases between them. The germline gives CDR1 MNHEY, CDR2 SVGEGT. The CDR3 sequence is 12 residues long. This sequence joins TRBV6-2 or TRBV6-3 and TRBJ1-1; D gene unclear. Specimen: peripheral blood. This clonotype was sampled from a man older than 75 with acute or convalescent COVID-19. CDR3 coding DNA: TGTGCCAGCAGTCTCCTTCGCGCTGAAGCTTTCTTT. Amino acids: CASSLLRAEAFF.